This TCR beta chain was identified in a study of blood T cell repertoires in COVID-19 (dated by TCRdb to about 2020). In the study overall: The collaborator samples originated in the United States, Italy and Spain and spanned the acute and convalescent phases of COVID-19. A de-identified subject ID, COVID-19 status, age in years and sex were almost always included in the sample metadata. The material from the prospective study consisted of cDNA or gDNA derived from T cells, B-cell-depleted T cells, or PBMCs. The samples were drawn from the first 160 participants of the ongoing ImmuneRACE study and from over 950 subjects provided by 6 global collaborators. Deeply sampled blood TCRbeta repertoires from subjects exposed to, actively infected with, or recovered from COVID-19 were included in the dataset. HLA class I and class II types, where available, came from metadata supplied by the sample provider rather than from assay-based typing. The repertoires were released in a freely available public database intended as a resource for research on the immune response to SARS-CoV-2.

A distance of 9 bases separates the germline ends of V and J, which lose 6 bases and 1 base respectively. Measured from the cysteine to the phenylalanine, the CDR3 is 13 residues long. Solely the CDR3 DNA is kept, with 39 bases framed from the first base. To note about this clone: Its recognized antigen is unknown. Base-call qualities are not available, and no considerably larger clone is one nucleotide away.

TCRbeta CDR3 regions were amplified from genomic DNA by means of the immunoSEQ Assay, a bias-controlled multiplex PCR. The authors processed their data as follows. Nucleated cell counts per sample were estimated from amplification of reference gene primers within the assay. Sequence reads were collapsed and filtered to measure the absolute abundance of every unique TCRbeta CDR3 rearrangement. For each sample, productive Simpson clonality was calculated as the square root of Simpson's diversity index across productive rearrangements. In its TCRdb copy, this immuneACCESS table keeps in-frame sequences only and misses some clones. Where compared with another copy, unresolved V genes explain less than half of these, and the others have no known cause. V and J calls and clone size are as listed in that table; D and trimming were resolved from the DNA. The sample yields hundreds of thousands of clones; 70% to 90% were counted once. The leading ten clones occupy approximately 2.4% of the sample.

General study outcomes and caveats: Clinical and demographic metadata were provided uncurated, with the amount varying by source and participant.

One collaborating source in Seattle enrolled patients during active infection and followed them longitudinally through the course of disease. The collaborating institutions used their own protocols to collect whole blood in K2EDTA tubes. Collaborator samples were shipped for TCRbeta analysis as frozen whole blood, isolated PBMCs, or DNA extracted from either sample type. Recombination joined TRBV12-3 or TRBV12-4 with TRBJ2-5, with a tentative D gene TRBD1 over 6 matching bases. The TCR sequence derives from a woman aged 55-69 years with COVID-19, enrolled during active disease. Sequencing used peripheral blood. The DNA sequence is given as TGTGCCAGCAGCGGACAGATCCAAGAGACCCAGTACTTC. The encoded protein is CASSGQIQETQYF.